Listed here is a single TCR beta chain. What it recognizes is unknown. This sample was included in a study of T cell responses to AZD1222 COVID-19 vaccine. Whole-study findings and limits: Clonal diversity may have been underestimated, and the donors were mostly white British, with more females than males. Dominant at 160-218 and 743-854, vaccine-associated CD4 TCRs also spanned spike. Repertoire collection took place solely once the T cell response had peaked.

CDR1 and CDR2 from the germline V gene are GTSNPN and SVGIG (reference sequence). The CDR3 is 15 residues long. Trimming pared 4 bases from V and 1 base from J, leaving 14 bases between. The assay was immunoSEQ multiplex PCR, and TCRdb's table has in-frame clones only and misses some. Of 150,000 to 200,000 clones in the sample, about 91% were seen once. This specimen consisted of peripheral blood, obtained on day 0 of AZD1222 vaccination. V usage is TRBV30 and J usage is TRBJ1-5; a possible D gene is TRBD1 (6 bases). This TCR was recovered from an adult in good health. The CDR3 spells CAWNQDRFSNQPQHF. The CDR3 nucleotides read TGTGCCTGGAACCAAGACAGGTTCAGCAATCAGCCCCAGCATTTT.